Here is one T cell receptor beta chain with its context. The sample belongs to a study of response to subunit inactivated influenza vaccine. CDR3 length equals 15 residues. V dropped 7 bases and J dropped 2 bases, with 18 bases sitting between them. Germline CDR1 reads SQVTM; CDR2 reads ANQGSEA. TCRdb re-called the RT-PCR reads through MiXCR, storing one row per CDR3 protein. Among about 830,000 distinct CDR3 sequences, roughly 20% were seen once, and the ten largest hold approximately 11%. The V and J genes are TRBV29-1 and TRBJ2-1; a possible D gene is TRBD1 (6 bases). The receptor was derived from a man aged 50 to 59 who received an inactivated influenza vaccine. Sample: PBMCs from blood, taken around 5 days after vaccination. In DNA form, the CDR3 reads TGCAGCGCTGGGACCTCGGACAGTACCTACAATGAGCAGTTCTTC. Its protein is CSAGTSDSTYNEQFF.